The 20 T cell receptor beta chains in this list originate from one sample, sequenced in a study of CD8 T cells in ankylosing spondylitis. Study-level findings and limits: A motif in TCR beta, a set of roughly eight highly homologous variants, appeared characteristic of ankylosing spondylitis blood.

Antigens of these TCRs are unknown. TCRdb re-called the 5' RACE reads through MiXCR, storing one row per CDR3 protein. In the table there are some 800,000 distinct CDR3 sequences, 10% to 15% of which are singletons. Sequenced input: blood, either unsorted or a sorted T cell fraction (not recorded which). These TCRs come from a male donor with ankylosing spondylitis.

This clonotype was recorded many times. The junction does not match germline at one end; this may be a read error. V is TRBV2 and J is TRBJ1-1; no firm D call. This CDR3 contains 13 residues. Germline values: CDR1 SNHLY, CDR2 FYNNEI. For the CDR3, the DNA is TGCGCCAGCAGCGCCGGACCGAACACTGAAGCTTTCTTT. Translation gives CASSAGPNTEAFF.

V is TRBV7-2 and J is TRBJ2-1; 10 nucleotides agree with TRBD2. Per the germline V gene, CDR1 is SGHTA and CDR2 is FQGNSA. The CDR3 extends over 15 amino acids. V lost 5 bases to trimming and J lost 5 bases; unmatched junction nucleotides: 6. The CDR3 DNA is TGTGCCAGCAGCCCTACTAGCGGGGTTCACAATGAGCAGTTCTTC. Amino acid sequence: CASSPTSGVHNEQFF.

This clonotype was detected only a few times. This chain connects TRBV19 to TRBJ1-2; D is unclear. Trimming shortened V by 6 bases and J by 8 bases, and 13 bases separated the two germline ends. Germline V CDR1 and CDR2: LNHDA, SQIVND (reference sequence). The CDR3 is 12 amino acids. The CDR3 DNA is TGTGCCAGTAGACCCCCTCCTGGGGGCTACACCTTC. It encodes CASRPPPGGYTF. Filled out from reference TRBV19 and TRBJ1-2, the complete variable domain reads DGGITQSPKYLFRKEGQNVTLSCEQNLNHDAMYWYRQDPGQGLRLIYYSQIVNDFQKGDIAEGYSVSREKKESFPLTVTSAQKNPTAFYLCASRPPPGGYTFGSGTRLTVV.

The chain joins TRBV6-1 to TRBJ2-6; 9 bases are a match to TRBD1. The V gene end was trimmed by 6 bases and the J gene end by 0 bases; junction bases not matched to a gene: 3. Per the germline V gene, CDR1 is MNHNS and CDR2 is SASEGT. The CDR3 has 16 residues. DNA for the CDR3: TGTGCCAGCAGAACAGGGGGCTCCTCTGGGGCCAACGTCCTGACTTTC. Translated, it gives CASRTGGSSGANVLTF.

The rearrangement joins TRBV20-1 to TRBJ2-1, with D maybe TRBD2 (5 bases). The CDR3 is made up of 12 amino acids. The V and J ends lost 3 bases and 8 bases respectively, with 11 bases between them. The V gene's germline CDR1 is DFQATT and CDR2 SNEGSKA (reference sequence). The CDR3 DNA reads TGCAGTGCTAGCACTAGTGGCCATGAGCAGTTCTTC. Its protein product is CSASTSGHEQFF.

The chain joins TRBV20-1 to TRBJ2-7, with 7 bases matching TRBD2. In germline, CDR1 is DFQATT, CDR2 SNEGSKA (reference sequence). The junction had 8 bases not matched to a gene; V was cut back by 3 bases and J by 3 bases. This CDR3 is 14 amino acids long. CDR3 protein: CSARNPSGHYEQYF. CDR3 sequence (DNA): TGCAGTGCTAGGAATCCTAGCGGCCACTACGAGCAGTACTTC.

This chain connects TRBV20-1 to TRBJ2-1; weak D call: TRBD2 (6 bases). This CDR3 comprises 13 residues. The V gene's germline CDR1 is DFQATT and CDR2 SNEGSKA (reference sequence). Trimming took 4 bases from V and 3 from J, leaving 10 bases between them. The CDR3 protein is CSATGLYYNEQFF. The DNA for the CDR3 is TGCAGTGCTACGGGACTTTACTACAATGAGCAGTTCTTC.

The chain recombines TRBV6-5 with TRBJ2-7; D is unresolved. Trimming pared 6 bases from V and 7 bases from J, leaving 13 bases between. This CDR3 spans 12 amino acids. Germline values: CDR1 MNHEY, CDR2 SVGAGI. CDR3 coding DNA: TGTGCCAGCAGCCCGAAGGTGGGAGAGCAGTACTTC. This sequence encodes CASSPKVGEQYF.

This clonotype occurred a few times. The chain joins TRBV20-1 to TRBJ2-7; TRBD2 matches at 9 bases. J lost 5 bases, V lost 5 bases, and 10 bases had no gene match. Germline loops: CDR1 DFQATT, CDR2 SNEGSKA (reference sequence). This CDR3 contains 14 residues. CDR3 amino acids: CSAFPGLAWNEQYF. CDR3 bases: TGCAGTGCTTTTCCGGGACTAGCATGGAACGAGCAGTACTTC.

This clonotype was seen more than once but under ten times. The chain carries TRBV28 and TRBJ2-1; a weak D match, TRBD1 (5 bases). Germline loops: CDR1 MDHEN, CDR2 SYDVKM. The CDR3 extends over 12 amino acids. V shed 6 bases and J shed 5 bases, with 8 bases lying between them. The CDR3 DNA reads TGTGCCAGCAGGCGGACAAACAATGAGCAGTTCTTC. This encodes CASRRTNNEQFF.

The chain couples TRBV28 to TRBJ1-1, with 7 bases that match TRBD1. Germline assignment: CDR1 MDHEN and CDR2 SYDVKM. The CDR3 contains 17 residues. J was trimmed by 1 base and V by 2 bases; bases with no gene match: 10. This chain's CDR3 is CASSLGGQNMRNTEAFF. The CDR3 DNA reads TGTGCCAGCAGTTTAGGGGGACAGAATATGAGGAACACTGAAGCTTTCTTT.

CDR3 sequence: CASSSPDRENTEAFF. CDR3 in DNA: TGTGCCAGCAGCTCCCCAGACAGGGAGAACACTGAAGCTTTCTTT. V gene TRBV7-9 combines with J gene TRBJ1-1, with 7 bases lining up with TRBD1. Germline CDR1 reads SEHNR; CDR2 reads FQNEAQ (reference sequence). This CDR3 comprises 15 residues. J lost 1 base, V lost 4 bases, and 6 bases had no gene match.

The chain uses TRBV5-5 and TRBJ2-1; D is uncertain. Germline CDR1 and CDR2: SGHKS and YYEKEE (reference sequence). The V end was cut by 3 bases, the J end by 0 bases, with 10 bases between. CDR3 size: 15 residues. The CDR3 loop is CASSSDGNSYNEQFF. For the CDR3, the DNA is TGTGCCAGCAGCTCGGATGGCAACTCCTACAATGAGCAGTTCTTC.

This clonotype was detected only a few times. The rearrangement joins TRBV6-1 to TRBJ2-1; 10 bases map to TRBD2. The J segment lost 6 bases and the V segment lost 5 bases, leaving 4 bases of the junction unmatched. The CDR3 sequence is 14 residues long. The germline CDR1 and CDR2 sequences are MNHNS and SASEGT. In nucleotides, the CDR3 is TGTGCCAGCAGTCCTAGCGGGAGTGGCAATGAGCAGTTCTTC. Protein product: CASSPSGSGNEQFF.

About this clonotype: With a much larger clone just one base away, this may be a read error. This chain links TRBV10-2 with TRBJ2-1; no definite D call. This CDR3 has 11 residues. Germline values: CDR1 WSHSY, CDR2 SAAADI. The CDR3 DNA reads TGCGCCAGCAGTAAGTCGAATGAGCAGTTCTTC. Residues: CASSKSNEQFF.

CDR3 in amino acids: CAISDPGRPNEKLFF. The CDR3 nucleotides are TGTGCCATCAGTGACCCAGGGCGGCCTAATGAAAAACTGTTTTTT. The rearrangement uses TRBV10-3 and TRBJ1-4; D perhaps matches TRBD1 (5 bases). The germline V gene encodes CDR1 ENHRY and CDR2 SYGVKD. The V gene lost 3 bases and the J gene lost 3 bases, with 11 bases spanning the gap. This CDR3 region has 15 residues.

Turning to this clonotype: A read error may produce the germline difference seen at one junction end. This chain connects TRBV7-7 to TRBJ2-3; D unclear. This CDR3 is built from 13 residues. Germline V gives CDR1 SSHAT, CDR2 FNYEAQ (reference sequence). The DNA of the CDR3 is TGTGCTAGCAGCTTAGATGACCTATCAACGCAGTATTTT. This translates into CASSLDDLSTQYF.

This clonotype was counted between two and nine times. V and J are TRBV7-9 and TRBJ2-5; the D is unclear. The germline gives CDR1 SEHNR, CDR2 FQNEAQ (reference sequence). The CDR3 loop spans 11 amino acids. V lost 5 bases and J 5 bases, leaving 6 bases between the germline ends. CDR3 region: CASSASETQYF. In DNA, the CDR3 is TGTGCCAGCAGCGCCAGTGAGACCCAGTACTTC.

The genes are TRBV7-2 and TRBJ2-2; weak D call: TRBD1 (5 bases). Trimming shortened V by 5 bases and J by 4 bases, and 17 bases separated the two germline ends. From germline, CDR1 is SGHTA and CDR2 FQGNSA. The CDR3 spans 16 residues. Here the CDR3 reads CASSTRQSLGTGELFF. CDR3 bases: TGTGCCAGCAGCACCCGACAGAGCCTCGGCACCGGGGAGCTGTTTTTT.

This clonotype appeared a few times. V is TRBV7-2 and J is TRBJ1-1; 7 positions agree with TRBD1. After removal of 3 bases from V and 1 base from J, the junction contained 5 bases not matched to a gene. The CDR3 covers 15 residues. Germline V CDR1 and CDR2: SGHTA, FQGNSA. Written as DNA, the CDR3 is TGTGCCAGCAGCTTCCAACGGACAGGGAACACTGAAGCTTTCTTT. It is translated as CASSFQRTGNTEAFF.